This section outlines one T cell receptor (beta chain) sequence together with its context. The protocol was immunoSEQ multiplex PCR, while the TCRdb copy is restricted to in-frame clones and leaves out a portion. The sample holds approximately 44,000 clones; roughly nine tenths are singletons and the top ten take around 0.63%. The sample belongs to a study of T cell changes during pregnancy in multiple sclerosis. The CDR3 runs to 15 residues. V lost 4 bases to trimming and J lost 0 bases, with 13 bases between them. CDR1 is LNHDA, CDR2 SQIVND, per germline (reference sequence). The source material was CD4+ T cells from peripheral blood mononuclear cells, sampled in the first trimester of pregnancy. This TCR derives from a female donor with multiple sclerosis, enrolled in a pregnancy study. The gene calls are TRBV19 and TRBJ2-7, with a possible D match to TRBD1 (5 bases). CDR3 sequence: CASSNRRESSYEQYF. CDR3 coding DNA: TGTGCCAGTAGTAACCGCAGGGAAAGCTCCTACGAGCAGTACTTC.